This passage covers 23 T cell receptor beta chains from one sample sequenced in a study of T cells in tuberculosis. The data were produced by immunoSEQ multiplex PCR, yet TCRdb's version contains in-frame clones alone and is incomplete. The sample consists of more than 35,000 clones, 90% to 95% of them appearing once. The sequenced sample consisted of PBMCs. The receptors originated from a donor aged 10-29 years with latent tuberculosis or without tuberculosis infection.

CDR3 sequence (DNA): TGTGCCAGCAGCCAAGGGCCCGGCGGGTCCTACGAGCAGTACTTC. Translating it yields CASSQGPGGSYEQYF. This sequence joins TRBV14 and TRBJ2-7; D is perhaps TRBD2 (5 bases). The CDR3 extends over 15 amino acids. Germline values: CDR1 SGHDN, CDR2 FVKESK. With 1 base removed from V and 1 base from J, the gap between germline ends came to 11 bases.

This chain uses TRBV11-2 with TRBJ2-1; 9 positions agree with TRBD1. The CDR3 runs 14 residues. CDR1 and CDR2 from the germline V gene are SGHAT and FQNNGV. Trimming at V came to 5 bases and at J to 8 bases, leaving 7 bases not matched to a gene. The CDR3 bases are TGTGCCAGCAGCCCGCTACAGGGGGCGGATGAGCAGTTCTTC. Amino acid sequence: CASSPLQGADEQFF. The complete variable domain, with remaining parts taken from reference TRBV11-2 and TRBJ2-1, reads EAGVAQSPRYKIIEKRQSVAFWCNPISGHATLYWYQQILGQGPKLLIQFQNNGVVDDSQLPKDRFSAERLKGVDSTLKIQPAKLEDSAVYLCASSPLQGADEQFFGPGTRLTVL.

The J gene is TRBJ1-2, the V gene TRBV25-1, with a weak D call TRBD1 (6 bases). The germline CDR1 and CDR2 sequences are MGHDK and SYGVNS. V was shortened by 4 bases and J by 6 bases, with 9 bases between the two germline ends. The CDR3 consists of 12 residues. CDR3 sequence (DNA): TGTGCCAGCAGTGGTTACAGGGATGGCTACACCTTC. It codes for CASSGYRDGYTF.

J is TRBJ1-2 and V is TRBV6-1, with D maybe TRBD1 (6 bases). CDR3 length: 14 residues. Trimming shortened V by 9 bases and J by 2 bases, and 16 bases separated the two germline ends. Germline V gene lookup returns CDR1 MNHNS and CDR2 SASEGT. The CDR3 protein is CASTGGNPNYGYTF. The CDR3 DNA reads as TGTGCCAGTACTGGGGGCAACCCAAACTATGGCTACACCTTC.

The chain combines TRBV5-1 with TRBJ2-3, with TRBD1 identical over 9 bases. The V gene end was trimmed by 5 bases and the J gene end by 0 bases; junction bases not matched to a gene: 4. Germline V lookup: CDR1 SGHRS, CDR2 YFSETQ. This CDR3 region has 15 residues. The CDR3 DNA reads TGCGCCAGCAGTCGGGACAGGGCTAGCACAGATACGCAGTATTTT. It is translated as CASSRDRASTDTQYF. Full variable domain (rest looked up from reference TRBV5-1 and TRBJ2-3): KAGVTQTPRYLIKTRGQQVTLSCSPISGHRSVSWYQQTPGQGLQFLFEYFSETQRNKGNFPGRFSGRQFSNSRSEMNVSTLELGDSALYLCASSRDRASTDTQYFGPGTRLTVL.

The V call is TRBV2, the J call TRBJ1-1, with 9 bases lining up with TRBD1. The CDR3 spans 14 residues. Losses at the gene ends were 6 bases for V and 6 bases for J; bases not matched to a gene: 8. CDR1 SNHLY and CDR2 FYNNEI come from the germline V gene. CDR3 in amino acids: CASRYPGQGSEAFF. The CDR3 nucleotides read TGTGCCAGCAGATATCCGGGACAGGGTTCTGAAGCTTTCTTT.

The rearrangement links TRBV27 to TRBJ2-3; a possible D gene is TRBD2 (7 bases). The V end was cut by 4 bases, the J end by 9 bases, with 20 bases between. The CDR3 extends over 15 amino acids. CDR1 and CDR2 (germline): MNHEY, SMNVEV (reference sequence). For the CDR3, the DNA is TGTGCCAGCAGTTGGGGGGGCCCGAAAATGGAGACGCAGTATTTT. The encoded protein is CASSWGGPKMETQYF.

DNA of the CDR3: TGTGCCACCAGGGACTTTAACTATGGCTACACCTTC. Its translation is CATRDFNYGYTF. The chain combines TRBV2 with TRBJ1-2; D is perhaps TRBD1 (5 bases). Germline V CDR1 and CDR2: SNHLY, FYNNEI. The V end lost 10 bases, the J end lost 1 base, and 10 bases lay between the germline ends. The CDR3 extends over 12 amino acids.

The chain uses TRBV4-1 and TRBJ2-5; 13 bases fit TRBD2. Germline trimming cut 1 base from V and 5 bases from J; bases unmatched to any gene: 4. In germline, CDR1 is MGHRA, CDR2 YSYEKL. This CDR3 contains 16 residues. The CDR3 sequence: CASSQGLAGGWETQYF. CDR3 in DNA: TGCGCCAGCAGCCAAGGACTAGCGGGAGGTTGGGAGACCCAGTACTTC.

CDR3 protein: CASSLVGGYTEAFF. In nucleotides, the CDR3 is TGTGCCAGCAGCTTAGTTGGGGGGTACACTGAAGCTTTCTTT. The V and J genes are TRBV11-2 and TRBJ1-1, with D possibly matching TRBD1 (5 bases). Between the trimmed V and J ends, which lost 1 base and 3 bases, there was a span of 9 bases. The CDR3 covers 14 residues. Germline V CDR1 and CDR2: SGHAT, FQNNGV.

The rearrangement joins TRBV4-1 to TRBJ1-1; TRBD1 aligns across 11 bases. Germline V gene lookup returns CDR1 MGHRA and CDR2 YSYEKL. With V trimmed by 5 bases and J by 5 bases, 7 bases remained unmatched. The length of the CDR3 is 15 residues. The CDR3 loop reads CASSDRTGGMTEAFF. The CDR3 nucleotides read TGCGCCAGCAGCGATAGGACAGGGGGCATGACTGAAGCTTTCTTT.

The J gene is TRBJ1-5, the V gene TRBV19; 9 bases map to TRBD1. This CDR3 spans 15 amino acids. V lost 4 bases and J lost 2; bases outside the gene matches: 3. Germline values: CDR1 LNHDA, CDR2 SQIVND (reference sequence). The DNA of the CDR3 is TGTGCCAGTAGTAGGGACAGGGCAGGCAATCAGCCCCAGCATTTT. This sequence encodes CASSRDRAGNQPQHF.

The V call is TRBV6-1, the J call TRBJ2-7; 9 bases align to TRBD1. Looked up from germline, CDR1 is MNHNS and CDR2 is SASEGT. The CDR3 sequence is 15 residues long. The J segment lost 5 bases and the V segment lost 7 bases, leaving 12 bases of the junction unmatched. The CDR3 spells CASTRKEGQGNEQYF. The CDR3 bases are TGTGCCAGCACCAGAAAAGAGGGACAGGGCAACGAGCAGTACTTC.

This chain uses TRBV5-6 with TRBJ1-2; no clear D gene. The CDR3 runs to 15 residues. Germline loops: CDR1 SGHDT, CDR2 YYEEEE. V lost 4 bases, J lost 1 base, and 14 bases lay in between. CDR3 loop: CASSPWEAFNYGYTF. CDR3 nucleotides: TGTGCCAGCAGCCCCTGGGAGGCTTTTAACTATGGCTACACCTTC.

The chain carries TRBV6-5 and TRBJ2-7; D gene uncertain. V was shortened by 6 bases and J by 0 bases, with 12 bases between the two germline ends. Per the germline V gene, CDR1 is MNHEY and CDR2 is SVGAGI. CDR3 length: 14 amino acids. The CDR3 protein is CASSASWPSYEQYF. The CDR3 DNA reads TGTGCCAGCAGCGCCTCTTGGCCCTCCTACGAGCAGTACTTC.

The V gene is TRBV6-5, the J gene TRBJ1-3; D remains unclear. V lost 7 bases, J lost 0 bases, and 10 bases lay in between. CDR3 length: 14 amino acids. Germline assignment: CDR1 MNHEY and CDR2 SVGAGI. CDR3 DNA sequence: TGTGCCAGCACCCCCACTTACTCTGGAAACACCATATATTTT. As protein: CASTPTYSGNTIYF.

The chain recombines TRBV29-1 with TRBJ2-3; maybe TRBD1 (6 bases). The CDR3 totals 15 residues. The germline gives CDR1 SQVTM, CDR2 ANQGSEA. Trimming cost V 7 bases and J 2 bases, with 19 bases left between them. The CDR3 DNA sequence: TGCAGCGGGTGGCAGGGGCCAAAAAACACAGATACGCAGTATTTT. It specifies CSGWQGPKNTDTQYF.

The genes are TRBV6-4 and TRBJ2-7; D may be TRBD2 (6 bases). This CDR3 has 13 residues. The germline V gene encodes CDR1 MRHNA and CDR2 SNTAGT. Trimming removed 6 bases from V and 1 base from J, with 10 bases in between. The DNA for the CDR3 is TGTGCCAGCAGGGAGCGGGTGTCCTACGAGCAGTACTTC. Its translation is CASRERVSYEQYF.

The chain carries TRBV6-5 and TRBJ1-1; no definite D call. The CDR3 is 14 amino acids. Trimming cost V 0 bases and J 4 bases, with 9 bases left between them. Germline-derived CDR1 and CDR2 are MNHEY and SVGAGI. Written as DNA, the CDR3 is TGTGCCAGCAGTTACTCAGACGGGATCACTGAAGCTTTCTTT. Amino acids: CASSYSDGITEAFF.

This rearrangement joins TRBV6-5 to TRBJ2-1, with 8 bases lining up with TRBD2. Germline CDR1 and CDR2: MNHEY and SVGAGI. The CDR3 runs to 14 residues. The junction had 4 bases not matched to a gene; V was cut back by 7 bases and J by 2 bases. The CDR3 protein is CASTLAGAYNEQFF. The CDR3 bases are TGTGCCAGCACCCTAGCGGGTGCCTACAATGAGCAGTTCTTC.

The chain is built from TRBV27 and TRBJ2-7; 12 bases are a match to TRBD2. The length of the CDR3 is 14 residues. After removal of 5 bases from V and 2 bases from J, the junction contained 1 base not matched to a gene. Germline assignment: CDR1 MNHEY and CDR2 SMNVEV (reference sequence). CDR3 DNA sequence: TGTGCCAGCAGTCCTAGCGGGGGGGCCTACGAGCAGTACTTC. Its protein is CASSPSGGAYEQYF.

The chain employs TRBV11-2 and TRBJ1-1; D ambiguous. Germline CDR1 and CDR2: SGHAT and FQNNGV. V was shortened by 2 bases and J by 2 bases, with 3 bases between the two germline ends. The CDR3 covers 12 residues. The CDR3 is CASSLYNTEAFF. The CDR3 DNA reads as TGTGCCAGCAGCTTATATAACACTGAAGCTTTCTTT.

The J gene is TRBJ2-3, the V gene TRBV5-1; 9 bases are shared with TRBD2. The J segment lost 2 bases and the V segment lost 0 bases, leaving 4 bases of the junction unmatched. Looked up from germline, CDR1 is SGHRS and CDR2 is YFSETQ. The CDR3 spans 16 residues. The CDR3 DNA reads as TGCGCCAGCAGCTTGGTGGGGACTAGCAACACAGATACGCAGTATTTT. Amino acid sequence: CASSLVGTSNTDTQYF.